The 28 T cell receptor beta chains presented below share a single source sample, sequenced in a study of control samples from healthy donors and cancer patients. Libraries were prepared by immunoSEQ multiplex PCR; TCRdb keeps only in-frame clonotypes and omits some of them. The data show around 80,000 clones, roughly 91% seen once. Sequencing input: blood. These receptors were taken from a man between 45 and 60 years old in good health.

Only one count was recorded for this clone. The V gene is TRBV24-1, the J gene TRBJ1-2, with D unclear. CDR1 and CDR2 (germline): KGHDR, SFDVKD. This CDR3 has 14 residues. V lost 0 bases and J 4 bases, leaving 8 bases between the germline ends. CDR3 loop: CATSDLPRSYGYTF. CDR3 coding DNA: TGTGCCACCAGTGATTTGCCGCGCAGCTATGGCTACACCTTC.

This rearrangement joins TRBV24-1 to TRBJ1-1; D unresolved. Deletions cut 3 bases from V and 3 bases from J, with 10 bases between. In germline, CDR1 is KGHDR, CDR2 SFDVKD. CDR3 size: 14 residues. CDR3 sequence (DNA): TGTGCCACCAGTGATGGGTCCGATTACACTGAAGCTTTCTTT. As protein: CATSDGSDYTEAFF.

Written as DNA, the CDR3 is TGCGCCAGCAGCTTGGCACCCCGACATGAAAAACTGTTTTTT. It encodes CASSLAPRHEKLFF. This sequence joins TRBV5-1 and TRBJ1-4; D gene ambiguous. V dropped 0 bases and J dropped 6 bases, with 9 bases sitting between them. The CDR3 has 14 residues. Germline V gene sequence: CDR1 SGHRS, CDR2 YFSETQ.

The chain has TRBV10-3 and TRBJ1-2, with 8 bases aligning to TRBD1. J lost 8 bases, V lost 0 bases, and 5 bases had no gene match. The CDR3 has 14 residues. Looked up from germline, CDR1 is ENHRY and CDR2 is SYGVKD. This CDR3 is CAISESQGARGYTF. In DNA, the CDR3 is TGTGCCATCAGTGAGTCTCAGGGGGCGCGGGGCTACACCTTC.

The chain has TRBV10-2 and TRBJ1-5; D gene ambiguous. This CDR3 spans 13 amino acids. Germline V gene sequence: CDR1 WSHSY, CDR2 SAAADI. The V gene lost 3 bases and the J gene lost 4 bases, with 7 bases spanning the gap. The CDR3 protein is CASSERVNQPQHF. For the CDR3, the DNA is TGCGCCAGCAGTGAAAGGGTTAATCAGCCCCAGCATTTT.

CDR3 region: CASSFSYNEQFF. The CDR3 DNA is TGTGCCAGCAGCTTCTCCTACAATGAGCAGTTCTTC. The rearrangement joins TRBV7-2 to TRBJ2-1; D is uncertain. Trimming removed 3 bases at V and 0 bases at J, with 0 bases between. Germline values: CDR1 SGHTA, CDR2 FQGNSA. This CDR3 has 12 residues. The variable domain in full, with the rest retrieved from reference TRBV7-2 and TRBJ2-1, is GAGVSQSPSNKVTEKGKDVELRCDPISGHTALYWYRQSLGQGLEFLIYFQGNSAPDKSGLPSDRFSAERTGGSVSTLTIQRTQQEDSAVYLCASSFSYNEQFFGPGTRLTVL.

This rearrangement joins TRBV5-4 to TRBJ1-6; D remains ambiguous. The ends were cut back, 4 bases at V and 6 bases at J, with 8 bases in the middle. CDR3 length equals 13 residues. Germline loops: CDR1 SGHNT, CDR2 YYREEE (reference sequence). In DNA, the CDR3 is TGTGCCAGCAGCCCCCTCCCTAATTCACCCCTCCACTTT. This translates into CASSPLPNSPLHF.

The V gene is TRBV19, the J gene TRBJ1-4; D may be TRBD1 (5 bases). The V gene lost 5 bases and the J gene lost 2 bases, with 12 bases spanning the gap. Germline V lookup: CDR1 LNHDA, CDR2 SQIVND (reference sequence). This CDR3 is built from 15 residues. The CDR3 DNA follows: TGTGCCAGTAGTCTGGGAGGGGTGACTAATGAAAAACTGTTTTTT. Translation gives CASSLGGVTNEKLFF.

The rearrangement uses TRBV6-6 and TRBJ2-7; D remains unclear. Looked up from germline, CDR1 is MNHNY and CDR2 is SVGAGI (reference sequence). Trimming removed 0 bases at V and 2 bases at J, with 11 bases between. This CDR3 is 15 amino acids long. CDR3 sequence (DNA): TGTGCCAGCAGTTACTCGAGCTACAGCACCTACGAGCAGTACTTC. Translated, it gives CASSYSSYSTYEQYF.

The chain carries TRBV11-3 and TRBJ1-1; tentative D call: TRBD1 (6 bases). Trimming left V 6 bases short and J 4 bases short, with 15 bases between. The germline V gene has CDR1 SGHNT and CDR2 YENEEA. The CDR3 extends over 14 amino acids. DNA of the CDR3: TGTGCCAGCAGTAAACAGGGTTATGCCACTGAAGCTTTCTTT. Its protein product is CASSKQGYATEAFF.

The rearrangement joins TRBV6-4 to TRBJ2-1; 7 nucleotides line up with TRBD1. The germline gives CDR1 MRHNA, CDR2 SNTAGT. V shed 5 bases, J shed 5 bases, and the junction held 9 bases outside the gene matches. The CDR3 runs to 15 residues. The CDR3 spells CASSTMTGSHNEQFF. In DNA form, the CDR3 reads TGTGCCAGCAGTACTATGACAGGGTCCCACAATGAGCAGTTCTTC.

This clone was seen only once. This CDR3 reads CASSLRANYEQYF. As DNA, the CDR3 is TGTGCCAGCAGTTTAAGGGCCAACTACGAGCAGTACTTC. The genes are TRBV27 and TRBJ2-7; D not certain. V dropped 2 bases and J dropped 3 bases, with 8 bases sitting between them. This CDR3 spans 13 amino acids. Germline V gives CDR1 MNHEY, CDR2 SMNVEV (reference sequence).

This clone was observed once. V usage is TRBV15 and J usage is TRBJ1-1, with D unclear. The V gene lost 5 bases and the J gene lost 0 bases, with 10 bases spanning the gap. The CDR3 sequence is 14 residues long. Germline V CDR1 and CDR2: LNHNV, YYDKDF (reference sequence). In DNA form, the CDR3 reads TGTGCCACCAGCTTCGGTCAGATGAACACTGAAGCTTTCTTT. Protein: CATSFGQMNTEAFF.

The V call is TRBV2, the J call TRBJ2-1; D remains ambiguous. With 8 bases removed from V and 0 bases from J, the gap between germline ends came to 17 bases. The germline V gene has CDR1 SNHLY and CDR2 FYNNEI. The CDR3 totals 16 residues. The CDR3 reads CASLRIGPSSYNEQFF. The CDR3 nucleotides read TGTGCCAGCCTTAGGATAGGGCCTAGCTCCTACAATGAGCAGTTCTTC.

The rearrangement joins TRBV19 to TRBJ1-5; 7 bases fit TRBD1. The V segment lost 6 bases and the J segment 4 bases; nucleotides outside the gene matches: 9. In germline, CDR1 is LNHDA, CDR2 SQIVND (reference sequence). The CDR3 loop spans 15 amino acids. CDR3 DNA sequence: TGTGCCAGTAGCTCTACCGGGACAGAAAATCAGCCCCAGCATTTT. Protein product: CASSSTGTENQPQHF.

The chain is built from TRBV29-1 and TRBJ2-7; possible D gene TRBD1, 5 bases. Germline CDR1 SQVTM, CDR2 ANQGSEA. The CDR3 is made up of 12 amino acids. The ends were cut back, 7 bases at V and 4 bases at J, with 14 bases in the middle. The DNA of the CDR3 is TGCAGCGCCAAAACAGGCACATACGAGCAGTACTTC. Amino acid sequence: CSAKTGTYEQYF.

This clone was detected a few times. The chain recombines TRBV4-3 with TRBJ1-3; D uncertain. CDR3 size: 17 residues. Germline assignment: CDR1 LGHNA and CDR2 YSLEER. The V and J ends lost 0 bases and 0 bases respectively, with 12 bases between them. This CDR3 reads CASSQEIRLDSGNTIYF. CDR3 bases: TGCGCCAGCAGCCAAGAAATAAGATTGGACTCTGGAAACACCATATATTTT.

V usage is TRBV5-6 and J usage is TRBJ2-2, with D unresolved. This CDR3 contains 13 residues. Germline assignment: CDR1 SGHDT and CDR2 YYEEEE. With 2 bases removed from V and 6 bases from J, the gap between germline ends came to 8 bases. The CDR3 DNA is TGTGCCAGCAGCTTACAGTCGGCCGGGGAGCTGTTTTTT. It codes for CASSLQSAGELFF.

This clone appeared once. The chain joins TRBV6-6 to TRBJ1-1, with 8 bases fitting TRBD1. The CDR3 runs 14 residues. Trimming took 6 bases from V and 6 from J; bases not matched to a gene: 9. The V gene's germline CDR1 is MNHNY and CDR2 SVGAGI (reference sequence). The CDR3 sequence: CASSLLDRGSEAFF. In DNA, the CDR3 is TGTGCCAGCAGCCTTCTAGACAGGGGATCTGAAGCTTTCTTT.

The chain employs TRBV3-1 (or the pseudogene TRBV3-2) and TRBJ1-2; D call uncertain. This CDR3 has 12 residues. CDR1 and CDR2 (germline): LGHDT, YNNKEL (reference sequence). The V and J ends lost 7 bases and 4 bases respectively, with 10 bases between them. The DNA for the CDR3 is TGTGCCAGCATTGGAAGCGGCTATGGCTACACCTTC. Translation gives CASIGSGYGYTF.

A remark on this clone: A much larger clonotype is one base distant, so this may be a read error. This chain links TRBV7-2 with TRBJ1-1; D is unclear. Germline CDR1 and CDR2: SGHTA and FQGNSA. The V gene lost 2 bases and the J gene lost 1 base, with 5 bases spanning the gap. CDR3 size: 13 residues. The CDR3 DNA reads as TGTGCCAGCAGCTTATGGGCGAACACTGAAGCTTTCTTT. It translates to CASSLWANTEAFF.

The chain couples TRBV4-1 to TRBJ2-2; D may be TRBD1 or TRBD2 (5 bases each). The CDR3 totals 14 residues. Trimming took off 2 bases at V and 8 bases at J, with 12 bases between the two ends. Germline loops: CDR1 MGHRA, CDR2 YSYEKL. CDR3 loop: CASSQMGVAGELFF. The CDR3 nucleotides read TGCGCCAGCAGCCAAATGGGGGTTGCGGGGGAGCTGTTTTTT.

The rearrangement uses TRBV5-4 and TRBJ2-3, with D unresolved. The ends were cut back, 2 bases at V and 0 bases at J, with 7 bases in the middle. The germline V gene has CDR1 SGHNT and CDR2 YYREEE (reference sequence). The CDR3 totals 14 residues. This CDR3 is CASSFGQSTDTQYF. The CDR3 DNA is TGTGCCAGCAGCTTTGGCCAAAGCACAGATACGCAGTATTTT.

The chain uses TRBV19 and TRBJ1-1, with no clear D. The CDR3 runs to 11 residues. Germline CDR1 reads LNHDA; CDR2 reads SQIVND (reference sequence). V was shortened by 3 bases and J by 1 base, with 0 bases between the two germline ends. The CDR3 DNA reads TGTGCCAGTAGTATGAACACTGAAGCTTTCTTT. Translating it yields CASSMNTEAFF.

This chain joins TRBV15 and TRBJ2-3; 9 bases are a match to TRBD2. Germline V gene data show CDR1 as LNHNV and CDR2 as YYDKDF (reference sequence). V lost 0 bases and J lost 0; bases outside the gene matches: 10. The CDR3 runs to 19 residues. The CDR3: CATSRDSGGGAFSTDTQYF. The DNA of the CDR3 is TGTGCCACCAGCAGAGATTCGGGCGGGGGGGCGTTCAGCACAGATACGCAGTATTTT.

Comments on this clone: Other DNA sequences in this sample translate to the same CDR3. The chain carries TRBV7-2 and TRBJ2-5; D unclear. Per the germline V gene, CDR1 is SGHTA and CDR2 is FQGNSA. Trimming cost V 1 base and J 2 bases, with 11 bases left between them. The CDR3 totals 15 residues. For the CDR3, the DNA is TGTGCCAGCAGCTTAGGGCAGAGAGTTCAAGAGACCCAGTACTTC. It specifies CASSLGQRVQETQYF.

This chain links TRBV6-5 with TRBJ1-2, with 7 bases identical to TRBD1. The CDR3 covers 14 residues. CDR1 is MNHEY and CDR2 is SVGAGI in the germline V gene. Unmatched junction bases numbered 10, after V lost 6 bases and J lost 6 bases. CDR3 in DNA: TGTGCCAGCAGCATTACCGGGACAGCCCATGGCTACACCTTC. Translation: CASSITGTAHGYTF.

CDR3 nucleotide sequence: TGTGCCAGCAGTGACCTAATTATAAACACCATATATTTT. It yields the protein CASSDLIINTIYF. This rearrangement joins TRBV6-1 to TRBJ1-3; D not resolved. The CDR3 has 13 amino acids. Germline CDR1 and CDR2: MNHNS and SASEGT. V gave up 3 bases and J gave up 6 bases, with 9 bases separating them.